The count of the clone carrying this T cell receptor beta chain is one. The antigen remains undetermined. The sample is drawn from a study of cytomegalovirus exposure and HLA in healthy donors. The study's findings and limits: Cytomegalovirus-associated status was assigned to more than 150 TCR beta chains. Under in vitro conditions, a few CMV-associated chains were confirmed as specific for CMV antigens. Both high specificity and high sensitivity reportedly marked the classifier's diagnosis of cytomegalovirus status.

Profiled with immunoSEQ multiplex PCR; TCRdb holds only in-frame clones, not every one. The sample yields about 73,000 clones, 85% to 95% seen once. The donors were part of the validation cohort, which consisted of about 120 subjects and was separate from the first cohort of hundreds of subjects. The CDR3 has 15 residues. The V gene's germline CDR1 is SGHDN and CDR2 FVKESK. This rearrangement joins TRBV14 to TRBJ2-5, with 12 nucleotides matching TRBD2. The DNA matches TRBJ2-7 better at its end, which makes the J call doubtful. Sequencing input: PBMCs. The clonotype was recovered from a man aged 18-30 years in good health and CMV-seronegative. CDR3 protein: CASSLTSGGLDEQYF. The CDR3 DNA sequence: TGTGCCAGCAGCCTGACTAGCGGGGGTCTCGACGAGCAGTACTTC.